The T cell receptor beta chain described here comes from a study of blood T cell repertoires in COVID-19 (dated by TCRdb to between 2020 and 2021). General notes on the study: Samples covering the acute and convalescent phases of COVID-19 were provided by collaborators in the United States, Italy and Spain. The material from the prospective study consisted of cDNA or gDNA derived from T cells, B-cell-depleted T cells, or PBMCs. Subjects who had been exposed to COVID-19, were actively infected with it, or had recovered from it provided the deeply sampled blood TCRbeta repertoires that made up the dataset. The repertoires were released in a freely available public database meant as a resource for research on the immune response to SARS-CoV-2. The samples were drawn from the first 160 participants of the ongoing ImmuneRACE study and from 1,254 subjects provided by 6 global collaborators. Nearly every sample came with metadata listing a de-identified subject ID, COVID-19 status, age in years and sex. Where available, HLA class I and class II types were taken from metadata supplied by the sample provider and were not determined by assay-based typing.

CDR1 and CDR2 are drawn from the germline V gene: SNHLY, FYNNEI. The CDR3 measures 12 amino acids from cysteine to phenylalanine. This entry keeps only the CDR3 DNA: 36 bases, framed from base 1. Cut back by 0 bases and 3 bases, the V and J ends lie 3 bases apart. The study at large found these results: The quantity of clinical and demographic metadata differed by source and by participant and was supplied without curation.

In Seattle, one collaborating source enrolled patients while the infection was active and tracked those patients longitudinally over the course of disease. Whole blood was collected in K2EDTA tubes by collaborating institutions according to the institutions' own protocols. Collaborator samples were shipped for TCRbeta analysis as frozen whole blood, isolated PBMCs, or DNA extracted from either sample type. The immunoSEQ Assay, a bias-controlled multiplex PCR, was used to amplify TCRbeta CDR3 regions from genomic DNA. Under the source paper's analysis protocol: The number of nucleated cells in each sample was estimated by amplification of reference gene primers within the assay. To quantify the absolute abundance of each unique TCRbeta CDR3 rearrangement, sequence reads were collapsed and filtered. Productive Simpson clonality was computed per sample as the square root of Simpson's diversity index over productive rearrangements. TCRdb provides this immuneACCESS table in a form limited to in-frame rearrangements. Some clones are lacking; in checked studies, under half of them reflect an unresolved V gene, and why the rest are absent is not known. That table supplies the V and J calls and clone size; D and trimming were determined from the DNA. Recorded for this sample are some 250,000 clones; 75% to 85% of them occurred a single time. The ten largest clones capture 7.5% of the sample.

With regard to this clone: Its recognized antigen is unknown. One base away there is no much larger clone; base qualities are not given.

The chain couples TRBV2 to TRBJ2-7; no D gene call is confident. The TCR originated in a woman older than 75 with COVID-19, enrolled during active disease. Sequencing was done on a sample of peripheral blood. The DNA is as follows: TGTGCCAGCAGTGAAGCTTACTACGAGCAGTACTTC. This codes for CASSEAYYEQYF.